These 9 T cell receptor beta chains were sequenced from one sample in a study of blood T cell repertoires in COVID-19. TCRdb's table, derived via immunoSEQ multiplex PCR, lists solely in-frame clones and lacks some. The data contain fewer than 200,000 clones, more than 65% of them seen just once; the ten biggest clones take up 15% to 20%. Material for sequencing was PBMCs or T cells enriched from blood (not recorded which). These receptors all come from a man between 60 and 75 years old who had recovered from COVID-19.

The chain links TRBV19 to TRBJ1-1; D gene unclear. Germline values: CDR1 LNHDA, CDR2 SQIVND (reference sequence). This CDR3 is built from 14 residues. Trimming took off 3 bases at V and 4 bases at J, with 12 bases between the two ends. The CDR3 nucleotides read TGTGCCAGTAGTATGGAGAGGGTGAGCACTGAAGCTTTCTTT. This encodes CASSMERVSTEAFF.

Turning to this clone: At the DNA level, this CDR3 is encoded by other sequences in the same sample as well. The chain carries TRBV7-9 and TRBJ2-7; tentative D call: TRBD1 (6 bases). The CDR3 covers 13 residues. Germline V gene data show CDR1 as SEHNR and CDR2 as FQNEAQ (reference sequence). Trimming took 6 bases from V and 2 from J, leaving 11 bases between them. This CDR3 is CASSPRDTYEQYF. CDR3 coding DNA: TGTGCCAGCAGTCCAAGGGACACCTACGAGCAGTACTTC.

The chain combines TRBV28 with TRBJ2-2; tentative D call: TRBD1 (5 bases). Trimming took 3 bases from V and 1 from J, leaving 9 bases between them. The CDR3 totals 15 residues. CDR1 is MDHEN, CDR2 SYDVKM, per germline. The CDR3 spells CASSFLRENTGELFF. CDR3 DNA sequence: TGTGCCAGCAGTTTCCTCAGGGAGAACACCGGGGAGCTGTTTTTT.

This chain joins TRBV7-7 and TRBJ2-2; TRBD2 matches at 7 bases. Trimming removed 2 bases from V and 8 bases from J; junction bases left unmatched: 11. CDR3 length equals 16 residues. From germline, CDR1 is SSHAT and CDR2 FNYEAQ (reference sequence). The CDR3 DNA sequence: TGTGCCAGCAGCTTACTCCCAGACGGGGGGTTGGGGGAGCTGTTTTTT. Translation: CASSLLPDGGLGELFF. The complete variable domain, with remaining parts taken from reference TRBV7-7 and TRBJ2-2, reads GAGVSQSPRYKVTKRGQDVTLRCDPISSHATLYWYQQALGQGPEFLTYFNYEAQPDKSGLPSDRFSAERPEGSISTLTIQRTEQRDSAMYRCASSLLPDGGLGELFFGEGSRLTVL.

This clone showed up many times. The gene calls are TRBV7-8 and TRBJ2-1, with D maybe TRBD2 (5 bases). This CDR3 has 17 residues. V lost 5 bases, J lost 0 bases, and 17 bases lay in between. Germline-derived CDR1 and CDR2 are SGHVS and FQNEAQ. The CDR3 DNA reads TGTGCCAGCAGCCCCAGGCTTAGCGCGAGCTCCTACAATGAGCAGTTCTTC. Amino acids: CASSPRLSASSYNEQFF. Variable domain in full (rest from reference TRBV7-8 and TRBJ2-1): GAGVSQSPRYKVAKRGQDVALRCDPISGHVSLFWYQQALGQGPEFLTYFQNEAQLDKSGLPSDRFFAERPEGSVSTLKIQRTQQEDSAVYLCASSPRLSASSYNEQFFGPGTRLTVL.

V gene TRBV3-1 (or the pseudogene TRBV3-2) combines with J gene TRBJ2-2; 7 bases match TRBD1. The V and J ends lost 1 base and 5 bases, in that order; junction bases with no gene match: 1. CDR3 length: 14 amino acids. Per the germline V gene, CDR1 is LGHDT and CDR2 is YNNKEL (reference sequence). The CDR3 loop is CASSQGDRTGELFF. CDR3 DNA: TGTGCCAGCAGCCAAGGGGACAGAACCGGGGAGCTGTTTTTT.

J is TRBJ1-3 and V is TRBV7-6; a possible D gene is TRBD1 (6 bases). V was clipped by 5 bases and J by 4 bases, with 9 bases between them. The CDR3 sequence is 13 residues long. The germline V gene encodes CDR1 SGHVS and CDR2 FNYEAQ. The DNA of the CDR3 is TGTGCCAGCAGCCCAGGGGAAGGAAACACCATATATTTT. This sequence encodes CASSPGEGNTIYF.

The count of this clone is one. The rearrangement joins TRBV27 to TRBJ1-6, with TRBD1 identical over 8 bases. The CDR3 covers 14 residues. CDR1 and CDR2 from the germline V gene are MNHEY and SMNVEV (reference sequence). Trimming took 6 bases from V and 6 from J; bases not matched to a gene: 4. The CDR3 DNA reads TGTGCCAGCAGCCCGGACAGGGCTAATTCACCCCTCCACTTT. As protein: CASSPDRANSPLHF.

The chain combines TRBV28 with TRBJ1-2; 7 nucleotides agree with TRBD1. V shed 8 bases and J 5 bases; nucleotides not matched to a gene: 8. CDR1 and CDR2 (germline): MDHEN, SYDVKM. The length of the CDR3 is 13 residues. The chain's CDR3 is CASSPGQPYGYTF. CDR3 in DNA: TGTGCCAGCTCTCCGGGACAGCCATATGGCTACACCTTC.